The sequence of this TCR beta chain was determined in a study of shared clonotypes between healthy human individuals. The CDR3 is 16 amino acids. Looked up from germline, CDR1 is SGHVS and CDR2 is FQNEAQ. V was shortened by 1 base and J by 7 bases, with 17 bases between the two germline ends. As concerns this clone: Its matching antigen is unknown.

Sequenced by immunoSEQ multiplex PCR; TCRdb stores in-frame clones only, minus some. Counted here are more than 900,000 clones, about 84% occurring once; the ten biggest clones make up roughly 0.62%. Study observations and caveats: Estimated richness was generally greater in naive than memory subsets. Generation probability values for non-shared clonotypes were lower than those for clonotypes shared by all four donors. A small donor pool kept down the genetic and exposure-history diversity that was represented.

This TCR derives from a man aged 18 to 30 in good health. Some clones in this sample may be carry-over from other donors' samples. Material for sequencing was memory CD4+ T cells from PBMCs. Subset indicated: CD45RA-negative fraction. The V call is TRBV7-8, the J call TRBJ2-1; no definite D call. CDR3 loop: CASSLGAARLGNEQFF. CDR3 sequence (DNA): TGTGCCAGCAGCTTAGGGGCTGCCAGGCTTGGGAATGAGCAGTTCTTC.